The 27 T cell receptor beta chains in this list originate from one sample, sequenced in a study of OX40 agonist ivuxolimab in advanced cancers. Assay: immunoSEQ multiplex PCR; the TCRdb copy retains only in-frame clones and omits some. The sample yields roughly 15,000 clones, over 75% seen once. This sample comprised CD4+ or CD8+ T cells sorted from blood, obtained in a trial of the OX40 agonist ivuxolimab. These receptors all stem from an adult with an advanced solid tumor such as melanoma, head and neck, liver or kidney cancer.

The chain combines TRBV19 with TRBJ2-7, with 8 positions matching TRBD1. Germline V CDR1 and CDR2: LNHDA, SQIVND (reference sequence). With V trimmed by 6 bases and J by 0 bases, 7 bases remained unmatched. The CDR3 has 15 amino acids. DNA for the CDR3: TGTGCCAGTAGCCCCGGGACAGGATACTCCTACGAGCAGTACTTC. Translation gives CASSPGTGYSYEQYF.

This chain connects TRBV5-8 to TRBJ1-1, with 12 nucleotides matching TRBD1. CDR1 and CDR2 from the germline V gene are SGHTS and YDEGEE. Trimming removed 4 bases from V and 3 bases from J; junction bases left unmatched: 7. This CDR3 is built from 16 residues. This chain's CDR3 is CASSEGQGARDTEAFF. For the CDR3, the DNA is TGTGCCAGCAGCGAGGGACAGGGGGCGCGGGACACTGAAGCTTTCTTT. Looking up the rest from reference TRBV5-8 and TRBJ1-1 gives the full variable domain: EAGVTQSPTHLIKTRGQQATLRCSPISGHTSVYWYQQALGLGLQFLLWYDEGEERNRGNFPPRFSGRQFPNYSSELNVNALELEDSALYLCASSEGQGARDTEAFFGQGTRLTVV.

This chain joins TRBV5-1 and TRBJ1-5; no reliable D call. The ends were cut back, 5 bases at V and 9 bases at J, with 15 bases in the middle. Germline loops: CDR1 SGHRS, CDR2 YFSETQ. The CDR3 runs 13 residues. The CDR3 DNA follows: TGCGCCAGCAGGGCGGGTCTCGCCGGGCCCCAGCATTTT. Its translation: CASRAGLAGPQHF.

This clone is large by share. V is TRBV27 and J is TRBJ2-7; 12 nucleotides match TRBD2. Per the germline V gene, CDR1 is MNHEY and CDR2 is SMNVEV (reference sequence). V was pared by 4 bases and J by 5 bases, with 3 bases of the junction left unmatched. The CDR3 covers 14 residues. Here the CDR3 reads CASSSLAGGDEQYF. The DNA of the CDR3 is TGTGCCAGCAGTTCGCTAGCGGGAGGGGACGAGCAGTACTTC.

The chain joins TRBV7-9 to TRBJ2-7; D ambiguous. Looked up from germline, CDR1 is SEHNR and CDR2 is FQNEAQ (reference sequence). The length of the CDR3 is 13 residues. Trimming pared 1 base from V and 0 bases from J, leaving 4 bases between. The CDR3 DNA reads TGTGCCAGCAGCTTAGAGGACTCCTACGAGCAGTACTTC. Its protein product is CASSLEDSYEQYF. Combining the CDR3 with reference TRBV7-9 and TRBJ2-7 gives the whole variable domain DTGVSQNPRHKITKRGQNVTFRCDPISEHNRLYWYRQTLGQGPEFLTYFQNEAQLEKSRLLSDRFSAERPKGSFSTLEIQRTEQGDSAMYLCASSLEDSYEQYFGPGTRLTVT.

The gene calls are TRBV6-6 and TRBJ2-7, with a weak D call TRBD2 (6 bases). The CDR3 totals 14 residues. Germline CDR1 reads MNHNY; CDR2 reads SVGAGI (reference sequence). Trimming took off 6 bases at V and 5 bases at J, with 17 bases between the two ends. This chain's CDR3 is CASSRDLRGDEQYF. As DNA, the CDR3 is TGTGCCAGCAGCCGCGACTTGCGGGGAGACGAGCAGTACTTC.

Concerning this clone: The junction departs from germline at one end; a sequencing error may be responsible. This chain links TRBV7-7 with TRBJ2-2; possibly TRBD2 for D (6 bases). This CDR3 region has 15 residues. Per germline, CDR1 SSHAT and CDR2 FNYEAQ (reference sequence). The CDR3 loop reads CASSPQTGDTGELFF. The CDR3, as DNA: TGTGCTAGCAGCCCCCAGACGGGAGACACCGGGGAGCTGTTTTTT.

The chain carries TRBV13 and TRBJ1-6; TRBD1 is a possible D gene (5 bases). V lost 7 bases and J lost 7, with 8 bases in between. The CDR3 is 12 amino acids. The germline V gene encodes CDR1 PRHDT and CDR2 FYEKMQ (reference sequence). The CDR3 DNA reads TGTGCCAGCACCTGGGGGAATTCACCCCTCCACTTT. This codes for CASTWGNSPLHF.

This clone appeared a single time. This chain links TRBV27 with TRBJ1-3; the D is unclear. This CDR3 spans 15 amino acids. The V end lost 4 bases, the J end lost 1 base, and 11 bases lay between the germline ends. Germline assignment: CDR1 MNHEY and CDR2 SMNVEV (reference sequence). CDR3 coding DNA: TGTGCCAGCAGTTCACGTGCTGGGTCTGGAAACACCATATATTTT. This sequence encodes CASSSRAGSGNTIYF.

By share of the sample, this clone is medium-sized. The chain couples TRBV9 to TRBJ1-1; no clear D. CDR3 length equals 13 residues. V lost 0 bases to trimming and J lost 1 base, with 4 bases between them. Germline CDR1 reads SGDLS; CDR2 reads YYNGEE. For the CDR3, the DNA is TGTGCCAGCAGCGTAGGGGCGAACACTGAAGCTTTCTTT. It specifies CASSVGANTEAFF.

Written as DNA, the CDR3 is TGTGCCAGCAGCTTAGGAGACCTAGCCGGGAATGAGCAGTTCTTC. This codes for CASSLGDLAGNEQFF. This chain connects TRBV7-6 to TRBJ2-1; possibly TRBD2 for D (5 bases). Germline V gene lookup returns CDR1 SGHVS and CDR2 FNYEAQ. The CDR3 length is 15 residues. Between the trimmed V and J ends, which lost 1 base and 7 bases, there was a span of 14 bases.

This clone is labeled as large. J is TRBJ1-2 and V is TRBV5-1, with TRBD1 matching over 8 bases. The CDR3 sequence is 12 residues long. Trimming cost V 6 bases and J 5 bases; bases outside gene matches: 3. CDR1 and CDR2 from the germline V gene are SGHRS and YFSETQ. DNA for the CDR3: TGCGCCAGCAAGGGACAGGTATATGGCTACACCTTC. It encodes CASKGQVYGYTF.

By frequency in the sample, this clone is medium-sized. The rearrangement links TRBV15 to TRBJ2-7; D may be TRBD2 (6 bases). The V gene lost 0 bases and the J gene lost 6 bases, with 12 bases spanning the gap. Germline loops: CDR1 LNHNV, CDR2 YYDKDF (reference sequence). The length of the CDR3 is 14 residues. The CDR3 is CATSRDASAVEQYF. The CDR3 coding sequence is TGTGCCACCAGCAGAGATGCTAGCGCGGTCGAGCAGTACTTC.

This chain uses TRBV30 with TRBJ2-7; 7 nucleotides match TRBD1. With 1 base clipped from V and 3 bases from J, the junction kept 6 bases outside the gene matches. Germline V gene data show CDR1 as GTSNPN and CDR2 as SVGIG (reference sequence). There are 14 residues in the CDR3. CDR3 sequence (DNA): TGTGCCTGGAGTGCCGGGACAGCGATCTACGAGCAGTACTTC. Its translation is CAWSAGTAIYEQYF. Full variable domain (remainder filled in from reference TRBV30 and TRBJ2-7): SQTIHQWPATLVQPVGSPLSLECTVEGTSNPNLYWYRQAAGRGLQLLFYSVGIGQISSEVPQNLSASRPQDRQFILSSKKLLLSDSGFYLCAWSAGTAIYEQYFGPGTRLTVT.

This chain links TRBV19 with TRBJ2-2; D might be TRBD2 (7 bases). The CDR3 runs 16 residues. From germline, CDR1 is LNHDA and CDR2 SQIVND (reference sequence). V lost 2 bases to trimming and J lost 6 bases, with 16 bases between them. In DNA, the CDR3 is TGTGCCAGTAGTATACCGAGTGGGGGGGGCTCCGGGGAGCTGTTTTTT. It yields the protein CASSIPSGGGSGELFF. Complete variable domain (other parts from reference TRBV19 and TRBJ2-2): DGGITQSPKYLFRKEGQNVTLSCEQNLNHDAMYWYRQDPGQGLRLIYYSQIVNDFQKGDIAEGYSVSREKKESFPLTVTSAQKNPTAFYLCASSIPSGGGSGELFFGEGSRLTVL.

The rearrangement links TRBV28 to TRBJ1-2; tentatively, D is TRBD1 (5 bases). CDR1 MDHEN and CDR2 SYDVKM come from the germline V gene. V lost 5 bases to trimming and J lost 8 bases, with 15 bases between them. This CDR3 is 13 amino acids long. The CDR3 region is CASSPGIEIGYTF. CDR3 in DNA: TGTGCCAGCAGTCCAGGGATTGAAATCGGCTACACCTTC.

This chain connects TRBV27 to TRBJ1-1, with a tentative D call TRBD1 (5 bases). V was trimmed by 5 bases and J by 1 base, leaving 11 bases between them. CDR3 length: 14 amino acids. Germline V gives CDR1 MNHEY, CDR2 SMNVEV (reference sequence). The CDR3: CASSPGTANTEAFF. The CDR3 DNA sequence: TGTGCCAGCAGTCCCGGGACGGCGAACACTGAAGCTTTCTTT.

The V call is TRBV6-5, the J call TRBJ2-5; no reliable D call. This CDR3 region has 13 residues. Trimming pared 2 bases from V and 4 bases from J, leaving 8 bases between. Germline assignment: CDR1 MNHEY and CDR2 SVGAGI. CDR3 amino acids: CASSYLPGETQYF. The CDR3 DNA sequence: TGTGCCAGCAGTTACCTCCCGGGAGAGACCCAGTACTTC.

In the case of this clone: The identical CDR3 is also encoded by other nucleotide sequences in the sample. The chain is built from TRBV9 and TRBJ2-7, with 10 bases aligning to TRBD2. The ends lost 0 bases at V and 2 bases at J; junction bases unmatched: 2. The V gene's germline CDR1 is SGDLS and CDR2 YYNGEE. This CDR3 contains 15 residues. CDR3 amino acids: CASSVGTSGTYEQYF. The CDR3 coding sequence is TGTGCCAGCAGCGTAGGGACTAGCGGTACCTACGAGCAGTACTTC.

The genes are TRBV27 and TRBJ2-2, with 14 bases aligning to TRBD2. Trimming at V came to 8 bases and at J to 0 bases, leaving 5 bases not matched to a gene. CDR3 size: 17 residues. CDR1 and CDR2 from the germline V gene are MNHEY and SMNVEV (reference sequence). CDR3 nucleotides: TGTGCCAGCTCATCGGGACTAGCGGGAGCGAACACCGGGGAGCTGTTTTTT. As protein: CASSSGLAGANTGELFF.

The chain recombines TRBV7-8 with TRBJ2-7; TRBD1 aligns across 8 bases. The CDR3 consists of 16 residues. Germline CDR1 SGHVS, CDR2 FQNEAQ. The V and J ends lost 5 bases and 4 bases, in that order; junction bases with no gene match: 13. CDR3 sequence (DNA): TGTGCCAGCAGCGGGGGGCCAGGGGGCGCGGGGTACGAGCAGTACTTC. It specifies CASSGGPGGAGYEQYF. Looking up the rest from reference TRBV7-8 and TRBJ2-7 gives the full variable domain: GAGVSQSPRYKVAKRGQDVALRCDPISGHVSLFWYQQALGQGPEFLTYFQNEAQLDKSGLPSDRFFAERPEGSVSTLKIQRTQQEDSAVYLCASSGGPGGAGYEQYFGPGTRLTVT.

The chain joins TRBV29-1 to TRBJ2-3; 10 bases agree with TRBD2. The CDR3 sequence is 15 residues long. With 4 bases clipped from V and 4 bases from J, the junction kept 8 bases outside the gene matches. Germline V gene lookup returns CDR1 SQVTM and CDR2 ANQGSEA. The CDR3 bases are TGCAGCGTTGGAGCGGGGGGGCGGGTTTCAGATACGCAGTATTTT. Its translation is CSVGAGGRVSDTQYF.

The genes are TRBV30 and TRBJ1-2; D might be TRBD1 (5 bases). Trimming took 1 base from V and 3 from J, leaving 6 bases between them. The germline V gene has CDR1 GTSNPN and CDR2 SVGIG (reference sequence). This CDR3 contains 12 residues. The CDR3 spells CAWSGGDYGYTF. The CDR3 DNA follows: TGTGCCTGGAGTGGGGGGGACTATGGCTACACCTTC.

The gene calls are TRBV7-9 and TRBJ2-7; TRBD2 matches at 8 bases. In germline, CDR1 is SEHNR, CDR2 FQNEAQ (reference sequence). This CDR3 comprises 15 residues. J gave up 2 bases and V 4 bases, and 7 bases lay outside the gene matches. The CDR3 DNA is TGTGCCAGCAGCTCCTTAGCGGGGTCGACCTACGAGCAGTACTTC. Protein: CASSSLAGSTYEQYF.

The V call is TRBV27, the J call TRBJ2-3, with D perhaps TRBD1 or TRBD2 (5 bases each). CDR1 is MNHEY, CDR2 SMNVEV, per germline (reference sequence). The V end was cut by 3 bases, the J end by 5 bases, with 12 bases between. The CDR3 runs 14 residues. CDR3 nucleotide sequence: TGTGCCAGCAGTTTCGGGACGGCACAAGATACGCAGTATTTT. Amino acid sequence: CASSFGTAQDTQYF.

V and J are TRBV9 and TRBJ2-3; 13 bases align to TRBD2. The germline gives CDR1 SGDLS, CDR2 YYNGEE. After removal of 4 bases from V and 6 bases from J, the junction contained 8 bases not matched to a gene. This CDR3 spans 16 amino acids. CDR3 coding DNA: TGTGCCAGCAGCTATTCCGGGACTAGCGGGACTGATACGCAGTATTTT. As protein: CASSYSGTSGTDTQYF. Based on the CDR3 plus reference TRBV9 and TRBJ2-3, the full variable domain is DSGVTQTPKHLITATGQRVTLRCSPRSGDLSVYWYQQSLDQGLQFLIQYYNGEERAKGNILERFSAQQFPDLHSELNLSSLELGDSALYFCASSYSGTSGTDTQYFGPGTRLTVL.

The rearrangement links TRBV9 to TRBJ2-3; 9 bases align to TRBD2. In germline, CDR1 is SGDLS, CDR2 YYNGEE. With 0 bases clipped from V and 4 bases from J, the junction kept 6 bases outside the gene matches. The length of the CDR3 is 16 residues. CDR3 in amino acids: CASSVDAGGSADTQYF. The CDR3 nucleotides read TGTGCCAGCAGCGTAGATGCGGGGGGGTCTGCAGATACGCAGTATTTT. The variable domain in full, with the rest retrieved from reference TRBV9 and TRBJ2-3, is DSGVTQTPKHLITATGQRVTLRCSPRSGDLSVYWYQQSLDQGLQFLIQYYNGEERAKGNILERFSAQQFPDLHSELNLSSLELGDSALYFCASSVDAGGSADTQYFGPGTRLTVL.